A single sample gave rise to the 2 T cell receptor beta chains below, sequenced in a study of shared clonotypes between healthy human individuals. Libraries were prepared by immunoSEQ multiplex PCR; TCRdb keeps only in-frame clonotypes and omits some of them. The sample lists approximately 1,500,000 clones, roughly 96% seen once, with over 1% in the top ten. The sequenced sample consisted of naive CD4+ T cells sorted from blood. The subset denotes: CD45RA+ positively selected. The source of these receptors is a man in his thirties or forties in good health.

The CDR3 DNA reads TGTGCCAGCAGTGACGACTTTGGGGATGAGCAGTTCTTC. It codes for CASSDDFGDEQFF. The rearrangement links TRBV6-4 to TRBJ2-1; D is unclear. CDR3 length equals 13 residues. V was shortened by 2 bases and J by 8 bases, with 10 bases between the two germline ends. The germline V gene has CDR1 MRHNA and CDR2 SNTAGT.

This clone was recorded a few times. The chain carries TRBV18 and TRBJ2-7; TRBD2 matches 11 bases. V gave up 6 bases and J gave up 7 bases; unmatched junction bases: 14. CDR1 KGHSH and CDR2 LQKENI come from the germline V gene. The CDR3 totals 16 residues. CDR3 sequence reads: CASSPYSGASGREQYF. For the CDR3, the DNA is TGTGCCAGCTCCCCATATTCCGGGGCTAGCGGGAGGGAGCAGTACTTC.